This TCR beta chain was documented in a study of regulatory T cells in long-lasting Graves disease. Time point noted: newly diagnosed GD, antithyroid drugs for less than 3 months. The TCR library was made from RNA extracted from PBMCs. The V and J ends lost 2 bases and 4 bases respectively, with 11 bases between them. CDR1 and CDR2 (germline): WNHNN, SYGVQD (reference sequence). The CDR3 consists of 14 residues. Sequencing libraries for TCR beta were prepared with iRepertoire HTBI primers and Arm-PCR of CDR3 regions. TCRdb re-analysed the multiplex PCR reads in MiXCR, keeping a single row per CDR3 protein. The sample has 390,000 or so distinct CDR3 sequences, approximately 12% seen once; the top ten hold over 15%. These sequences were also reported in another study, on T cells in Graves' hyperthyroidism and ophthalmopathy.

V usage is TRBV10-1 and J usage is TRBJ2-5; D is uncertain. The TCR originated in a woman aged 18-29 years with Graves disease. This sample comprised peripheral blood mononuclear cells (PBMCs), obtained at new diagnosis, from a patient treated with antithyroid drugs. CDR3 region: CASSEEGLGETQYF. As DNA, the CDR3 is TGCGCCAGCAGTGAGGAAGGGCTCGGAGAGACCCAGTACTTC.